This T cell receptor beta chain was sequenced in a study of blood T cell repertoires in COVID-19. On the study more broadly: COVID-19 samples, acute and convalescent, were from the United States, Italy and Spain. PBMCs, B-cell-depleted T cells, or T cells were the source of the cDNA or gDNA that made up the material.

In the original workflow: The authors estimated nucleated cell counts from reference gene primer amplification. Only in-frame clones appear in the TCRdb table, and some are missing; sequencing was by immunoSEQ multiplex PCR. The DNA gave D and trimming, while V, J and clone size come from that table. Of around 140,000 clones in the sample, roughly 80% were seen once. The germline gives CDR1 LGHDT, CDR2 YNNKEL (reference sequence). The CDR3 has 19 residues. The ends lost 2 bases at V and 4 bases at J; junction bases unmatched: 15. The sequence derives from an elderly woman with acute or convalescent COVID-19. The sequenced sample consisted of peripheral blood. The rearrangement uses TRBV3-1 (or the pseudogene TRBV3-2) and TRBJ2-1; TRBD2 aligns across 9 bases. The CDR3 DNA sequence: TGTGCCAGCAGCCAAACCGGGACTAGCTCAAATCTCGAATACAATGAGCAGTTCTTC. It encodes CASSQTGTSSNLEYNEQFF.